These 9 T cell receptor beta chains share one sample of origin, sequenced in a study of OX40 agonist ivuxolimab in advanced cancers. Clones were read by immunoSEQ multiplex PCR, and TCRdb kept only the in-frame ones, dropping some. The top ten clones hold less than 3% of a sample with 65,000 to 70,000 clones, 75% to 90% of them seen once. The material sequenced was CD4+ or CD8+ T cells sorted from blood, taken in a trial of the OX40 agonist ivuxolimab. These receptors came from an adult with an advanced solid tumor such as melanoma, head and neck, liver or kidney cancer.

This chain links TRBV9 with TRBJ2-2, with a weak D call TRBD1 (5 bases). This CDR3 is built from 14 residues. Germline V gene sequence: CDR1 SGDLS, CDR2 YYNGEE. Trimming removed 4 bases from V and 1 base from J, with 8 bases in between. In DNA, the CDR3 is TGTGCCAGCAGCCCAGGGCTGAACACCGGGGAGCTGTTTTTT. It encodes CASSPGLNTGELFF.

This clone was detected only a few times. V usage is TRBV18 and J usage is TRBJ1-4; D is possibly TRBD1 (5 bases). The germline V gene has CDR1 KGHSH and CDR2 LQKENI. The V gene lost 1 base and the J gene lost 8 bases, with 14 bases spanning the gap. The CDR3 consists of 15 residues. CDR3 DNA sequence: TGTGCCAGCTCACCACAAGACAGACTGGGGGAAAAACTGTTTTTT. This gives the protein CASSPQDRLGEKLFF.

The CDR3 bases are TGTGCCAGCAGTGAGATTTCACCCCGCAATTCACCCCTCCACTTT. This codes for CASSEISPRNSPLHF. This chain connects TRBV6-1 to TRBJ1-6; D is ambiguous. The ends were cut back, 3 bases at V and 7 bases at J, with 13 bases in the middle. The CDR3 sequence is 15 residues long. Germline V gene lookup returns CDR1 MNHNS and CDR2 SASEGT.

The chain joins TRBV5-4 to TRBJ2-7, with D uncertain. Germline CDR1 reads SGHNT; CDR2 reads YYREEE (reference sequence). V lost 3 bases, J lost 5 bases, and 9 bases lay in between. The CDR3 is made up of 12 amino acids. CDR3 nucleotide sequence: TGTGCCAGCAGCTACCGGGTGGACGAGCAGTACTTC. The encoded protein is CASSYRVDEQYF.

This sequence joins TRBV11-2 and TRBJ2-7; 7 positions agree with TRBD1. The CDR3 is 14 residues long. Trimming at V came to 2 bases and at J to 6 bases, leaving 7 bases not matched to a gene. Germline V lookup: CDR1 SGHAT, CDR2 FQNNGV. The CDR3 is CASSLNQGGLEQYF. Here the CDR3 DNA reads TGTGCCAGCAGCTTAAACCAAGGGGGCCTCGAGCAGTACTTC.

The chain is built from TRBV5-1 and TRBJ2-1; D gene uncertain. The CDR3 runs to 12 residues. Germline assignment: CDR1 SGHRS and CDR2 YFSETQ. Trimming removed 3 bases at V and 7 bases at J, with 8 bases between. The CDR3 loop reads CASSWWDNEQFF. The CDR3 bases are TGCGCCAGCAGCTGGTGGGATAATGAGCAGTTCTTC.

This rearrangement joins TRBV19 to TRBJ1-2; D ambiguous. Trimming left V 3 bases short and J 9 bases short, with 11 bases between. Germline V lookup: CDR1 LNHDA, CDR2 SQIVND (reference sequence). CDR3 size: 12 residues. For the CDR3, the DNA is TGTGCCAGTAGTATTGAGGCAACACGCTACACCTTC. Its protein is CASSIEATRYTF.

CDR3 region: CARPGSNYGYTF. CDR3 coding DNA: TGTGCCCGCCCCGGTTCTAACTATGGCTACACCTTC. The V and J genes are TRBV11-2 and TRBJ1-2; D is undetermined. The germline V gene encodes CDR1 SGHAT and CDR2 FQNNGV. V was clipped by 11 bases and J by 0 bases, with 10 bases between them. This CDR3 spans 12 amino acids.

The chain carries TRBV6-5 and TRBJ2-6; D uncertain. V lost 6 bases and J lost 0, with 9 bases in between. Germline loops: CDR1 MNHEY, CDR2 SVGAGI. The length of the CDR3 is 15 residues. CDR3 sequence: CASSKQSSGANVLTF. CDR3 nucleotides: TGTGCCAGCAGCAAACAAAGCTCTGGGGCCAACGTCCTGACTTTC.